One and the same sample provided the 10 T cell receptor beta chains below, sequenced in a study of circulating and synovial CD4+ cells in juvenile arthritis (dated by TCRdb to the mid-2010s). The library was obtained by the immunoSEQ multiplex PCR assay. Not all clones reach the TCRdb copy of this immuneACCESS table, which keeps in-frame sequences only. Checked studies attribute under half of the gap to unresolved V genes and leave the rest unexplained. This sample is represented by about 32,000 clones; 93% of them were singletons. The top ten clonotypes cover around 3% of the sample. The specimen was CD4+ T cells from blood. Receptor source: a human donor with juvenile idiopathic arthritis.

This chain links TRBV5-1 with TRBJ2-3; TRBD2 aligns across 10 bases. Per germline, CDR1 SGHRS and CDR2 YFSETQ. This CDR3 region has 15 residues. Trimming removed 4 bases from V and 3 bases from J; junction bases left unmatched: 5. DNA for the CDR3: TGCGCCAGCAGCCCTCGGACTAGCGGAACAGATACGCAGTATTTT. It specifies CASSPRTSGTDTQYF. Looking up the rest from reference TRBV5-1 and TRBJ2-3 gives the full variable domain: KAGVTQTPRYLIKTRGQQVTLSCSPISGHRSVSWYQQTPGQGLQFLFEYFSETQRNKGNFPGRFSGRQFSNSRSEMNVSTLELGDSALYLCASSPRTSGTDTQYFGPGTRLTVL.

V usage is TRBV6-1 and J usage is TRBJ1-2; the D is unclear. The germline V gene has CDR1 MNHNS and CDR2 SASEGT. The V end lost 4 bases, the J end lost 3 bases, and 6 bases lay between the germline ends. The CDR3 sequence is 12 residues long. CDR3 protein: CASSVSHYGYTF. In nucleotides, the CDR3 is TGTGCCAGCAGTGTCTCCCACTATGGCTACACCTTC.

The V and J genes are TRBV11-2 and TRBJ2-1, with 7 nucleotides matching TRBD2. CDR1 and CDR2 from the germline V gene are SGHAT and FQNNGV. The ends lost 7 bases at V and 3 bases at J; junction bases unmatched: 6. The CDR3 sequence is 14 residues long. CDR3 region: CASTRGENYNEQFF. The CDR3 DNA follows: TGTGCCAGCACCCGGGGGGAGAACTACAATGAGCAGTTCTTC. The complete variable domain, with remaining parts taken from reference TRBV11-2 and TRBJ2-1, reads EAGVAQSPRYKIIEKRQSVAFWCNPISGHATLYWYQQILGQGPKLLIQFQNNGVVDDSQLPKDRFSAERLKGVDSTLKIQPAKLEDSAVYLCASTRGENYNEQFFGPGTRLTVL.

V and J are TRBV6-4 and TRBJ1-1, with 8 bases aligning to TRBD1. From germline, CDR1 is MRHNA and CDR2 SNTAGT. Losses at the gene ends were 10 bases for V and 1 base for J; bases not matched to a gene: 2. This CDR3 has 12 amino acids. CDR3 region: CATTGANTEAFF. For the CDR3, the DNA is TGTGCCACGACAGGGGCGAACACTGAAGCTTTCTTT.

The V and J genes are TRBV11-2 and TRBJ2-5; 8 positions match TRBD2. V trimming: 10 bases; J trimming: 1 base; junction bases outside the gene matches: 5. The CDR3 is 13 amino acids. Germline CDR1 SGHAT, CDR2 FQNNGV. CDR3 bases: TGTGCCACCCTTCGGGGGGGCCAAGAGACCCAGTACTTC. Encoded protein: CATLRGGQETQYF.

The chain carries TRBV6-6 and TRBJ2-5; D is possibly TRBD2 (6 bases). The germline CDR1 and CDR2 sequences are MNHNY and SVGAGI (reference sequence). V dropped 0 bases and J dropped 4 bases, with 15 bases sitting between them. The CDR3 loop spans 16 amino acids. CDR3 in amino acids: CASSYSPRLELETQYF. CDR3 DNA sequence: TGTGCCAGCAGTTACTCCCCGAGACTAGAGTTAGAGACCCAGTACTTC.

The genes are TRBV27 and TRBJ2-7; D might be TRBD1 (6 bases). CDR3 size: 14 residues. Trimming stripped 5 bases from V and 4 bases from J, with 15 bases between. Looked up from germline, CDR1 is MNHEY and CDR2 is SMNVEV (reference sequence). The CDR3 coding sequence is TGTGCCAGCAGTCCACTCACAGGGACGTACGAGCAGTACTTC. Translated: CASSPLTGTYEQYF.

V usage is TRBV6-6 and J usage is TRBJ2-7; 12 bases align to TRBD1. CDR3 size: 13 residues. Germline V lookup: CDR1 MNHNY, CDR2 SVGAGI (reference sequence). The trim removed 10 bases at V and 4 bases at J, leaving 5 bases unmatched. The CDR3 DNA reads TGTGCCACCATGGGACAGGGGGCTTACGAGCAGTACTTC. Translation gives CATMGQGAYEQYF.

This chain connects TRBV2 to TRBJ1-2; 11 nucleotides agree with TRBD1. Unmatched junction bases numbered 9, after V lost 6 bases and J lost 6 bases. This CDR3 spans 15 amino acids. The germline CDR1 and CDR2 sequences are SNHLY and FYNNEI. The CDR3: CASRFGTGGYNGYTF. The CDR3 DNA reads TGTGCCAGCAGGTTTGGGACAGGGGGATATAATGGCTACACCTTC.

The V call is TRBV16, the J call TRBJ1-2, with 7 bases aligning to TRBD1. The CDR3 length is 14 residues. Per germline, CDR1 KGHSY and CDR2 FQNENV. J was trimmed by 8 bases and V by 4 bases; bases with no gene match: 10. The CDR3 loop is CASSPMTGSSGYTF. The CDR3 coding sequence is TGTGCCAGCAGCCCCATGACAGGGTCCTCCGGCTACACCTTC.